A selection of T cell receptor beta chains follows, all from one sample in a study of regulatory T cells in long-lasting Graves disease. TCRdb reprocessed the multiplex PCR reads via MiXCR and lists one record per CDR3 protein. The sample lists about 350,000 distinct CDR3 sequences, around 15% occurring once. The sample also formed part of further work on T cells in Graves' hyperthyroidism and ophthalmopathy.

The input for sequencing was peripheral blood mononuclear cells (PBMCs), taken at new diagnosis, from a patient treated with antithyroid drugs. The receptors derive from a man in his forties with Graves disease. CDR3s include the opening cysteine and the closing phenylalanine or tryptophan. Fields, in order: D gene, clone size, J gene, V gene, CDR3 protein, CDR3 DNA. D genes are given only for firm matches. A row's size may be missing; if present it is once, few, many or a size class.

d_gene: .; abundance: .; j_gene: TRBJ2-2; v_gene: TRBV25-1; CDR3aa: CASKYSGRTGELFF; CDR3nt: TGTGCCAGCAAATACTCGGGGCGGACCGGGGAGCTGTTTTTT
d_gene: .; abundance: many; j_gene: TRBJ2-7; v_gene: TRBV30; CDR3aa: CAWSGYEQYF; CDR3nt: TGTGCCTGGAGTGGGTACGAGCAGTACTTC
d_gene: .; abundance: .; j_gene: TRBJ2-7; v_gene: TRBV4-1; CDR3aa: CASSQGLAAAYEQYF; CDR3nt: TGCGCCAGCAGCCAAGGGTTAGCGGCCGCCTACGAGCAGTACTTC
d_gene: TRBD1; abundance: .; j_gene: TRBJ2-5; v_gene: TRBV5-4; CDR3aa: CASSFIRQGVPQYF; CDR3nt: TGTGCCAGCAGCTTTATTCGACAGGGTGTCCCCCAGTACTTC
d_gene: TRBD2; abundance: .; j_gene: TRBJ2-1; v_gene: TRBV12-3/TRBV12-4; CDR3aa: CASSFKSLGLAGVEQFF; CDR3nt: TGTGCCAGCAGTTTCAAGTCCTTGGGACTAGCGGGGGTTGAGCAGTTCTTC
d_gene: .; abundance: many; j_gene: TRBJ2-7; v_gene: TRBV2; CDR3aa: CASSEGGIYEQYF; CDR3nt: TGTGCCAGCAGTGAAGGAGGGATCTACGAGCAGTACTTC
d_gene: TRBD2; abundance: many; j_gene: TRBJ2-1; v_gene: TRBV20-1; CDR3aa: CSASGGSGGLNEQFF; CDR3nt: TGCAGTGCCTCGGGAGGTAGCGGGGGCCTCAATGAGCAGTTCTTC
d_gene: TRBD2; abundance: few; j_gene: TRBJ2-2; v_gene: TRBV6-2/TRBV6-3; CDR3aa: CASSGSREAGELFF; CDR3nt: TGTGCCAGCAGTGGCTCACGGGAGGCCGGGGAGCTGTTTTTT
d_gene: .; abundance: few; j_gene: TRBJ2-1; v_gene: TRBV7-3; CDR3aa: CASSRSSTVNEQFF; CDR3nt: TGTGCCAGCAGCCGTTCCTCGACAGTCAATGAGCAGTTCTTC
d_gene: .; abundance: many; j_gene: TRBJ1-1; v_gene: TRBV5-6; CDR3aa: CASSLVAMNTEAFF; CDR3nt: TGTGCCAGCAGCTTGGTGGCCATGAACACTGAAGCTTTCTTT
d_gene: .; abundance: once; j_gene: TRBJ1-2; v_gene: TRBV27; CDR3aa: CASSLGSPGIYGYTF; CDR3nt: TGTGCCAGCAGCTTAGGGTCGCCAGGAATTTATGGCTACACCTTC
d_gene: .; abundance: .; j_gene: TRBJ2-7; v_gene: TRBV30; CDR3aa: CAWREDLDHEQYF; CDR3nt: TGTGCCTGGAGGGAGGACCTGGACCACGAGCAGTACTTC
d_gene: .; abundance: many; j_gene: TRBJ2-7; v_gene: TRBV2; CDR3aa: CASRGQGRAWRQYF; CDR3nt: TGTGCCAGCAGGGGCCAGGGGAGAGCTTGGCGGCAGTACTTC
d_gene: TRBD2; abundance: .; j_gene: TRBJ2-3; v_gene: TRBV2; CDR3aa: CASRETSGADTQYF; CDR3nt: TGTGCCAGCAGGGAGACTAGCGGAGCAGATACGCAGTATTTT
d_gene: .; abundance: many; j_gene: TRBJ1-5; v_gene: TRBV27; CDR3aa: CASSLRSRNQPQHF; CDR3nt: TGTGCCAGCAGTTTAAGGTCCAGAAATCAGCCCCAGCATTTT
d_gene: .; abundance: many; j_gene: TRBJ2-3; v_gene: TRBV13; CDR3aa: CASSRGTAADTQYF; CDR3nt: TGTGCCAGCAGCCGAGGGACGGCGGCAGATACGCAGTATTTT
d_gene: .; abundance: few; j_gene: TRBJ1-2; v_gene: TRBV19; CDR3aa: CASSIVQGDGYTF; CDR3nt: TGTGCCAGTAGTATAGTTCAGGGCGATGGCTACACCTTC
d_gene: .; abundance: few; j_gene: TRBJ1-2; v_gene: TRBV12-3/TRBV12-4; CDR3aa: CASSLAGAQLFYGYTF; CDR3nt: TGTGCCAGCAGTTTAGCGGGGGCCCAATTGTTCTATGGCTACACCTTC
d_gene: .; abundance: .; j_gene: TRBJ1-2; v_gene: TRBV28; CDR3aa: CASSFSRRGGYTF; CDR3nt: TGTGCCAGCAGTTTTTCCCGACGCGGGGGCTACACCTTC
d_gene: TRBD1; abundance: few; j_gene: TRBJ1-5; v_gene: TRBV20-1; CDR3aa: CSAGDRLGPQHF; CDR3nt: TGCAGTGCTGGGGACAGGTTAGGTCCCCAGCATTTT
d_gene: .; abundance: many; j_gene: TRBJ1-5; v_gene: TRBV5-1; CDR3aa: CASSPLRDGGNQPQHF; CDR3nt: TGCGCCAGCAGCCCCCTCAGGGATGGAGGGAATCAGCCCCAGCATTTT
d_gene: .; abundance: .; j_gene: TRBJ2-5; v_gene: TRBV6-2/TRBV6-3; CDR3aa: CASSSVDKRRGTQYF; CDR3nt: TGTGCCAGCAGTTCGGTTGACAAGAGGCGGGGGACCCAGTACTTC
d_gene: .; abundance: many; j_gene: TRBJ1-5; v_gene: TRBV20-1; CDR3aa: CSATQGKVAPQHF; CDR3nt: TGCAGTGCTACCCAGGGGAAGGTCGCGCCCCAGCATTTT
d_gene: .; abundance: few; j_gene: TRBJ1-1; v_gene: TRBV12-5; CDR3aa: CASGSNPGYNTEAFF; CDR3nt: TGTGCTAGTGGTTCAAATCCAGGGTACAACACTGAAGCTTTCTTT
d_gene: .; abundance: many; j_gene: TRBJ1-6; v_gene: TRBV2; CDR3aa: CASRGSTYNSPLHF; CDR3nt: TGTGCCAGCAGGGGGTCTACCTATAATTCACCCCTCCACTTT
d_gene: TRBD1; abundance: many; j_gene: TRBJ2-7; v_gene: TRBV5-1; CDR3aa: CASSFDRDEQYF; CDR3nt: TGCGCCAGCAGCTTCGACAGGGACGAGCAGTACTTC
d_gene: .; abundance: few; j_gene: TRBJ2-6; v_gene: TRBV18; CDR3aa: CASSPETVSGANVLTF; CDR3nt: TGTGCCAGCTCACCGGAGACAGTCTCTGGGGCCAACGTCCTGACTTTC